These 10 T cell receptor beta chains originate from one sample sequenced in a study of blood T cell repertoires in COVID-19. Method: immunoSEQ multiplex PCR; TCRdb's copy keeps in-frame clones and lacks some. The table includes some 460,000 clones, approximately 90% detected once. What was sequenced was PBMCs or T cells enriched from blood (not recorded which). Every receptor here comes from a woman in her late teens or twenties who had recovered from COVID-19.

The chain joins TRBV2 to TRBJ1-2, with TRBD1 identical over 8 bases. The germline V gene has CDR1 SNHLY and CDR2 FYNNEI. V dropped 9 bases and J dropped 8; count of bases not matched to a gene: 14. CDR3 length: 14 amino acids. This chain's CDR3 is CASTLDRELGGYTF. The CDR3 bases are TGTGCCAGTACCCTGGACAGGGAACTTGGAGGCTACACCTTC.

This clone was detected a few times. CDR3 nucleotides: TGTGCCAGCAGCTTATCCCCGTCGAGACTAGCAGCAGATACGCAGTATTTT. Translation: CASSLSPSRLAADTQYF. This chain connects TRBV11-2 to TRBJ2-3; 7 nucleotides align to TRBD2. This CDR3 contains 17 residues. CDR1 is SGHAT, CDR2 FQNNGV, per germline. Germline trimming cut 2 bases from V and 4 bases from J; bases unmatched to any gene: 12.

The gene calls are TRBV30 and TRBJ2-2; a weak D match, TRBD2 (5 bases). Germline loops: CDR1 GTSNPN, CDR2 SVGIG (reference sequence). V was trimmed by 0 bases and J by 7 bases, leaving 9 bases between them. The CDR3 covers 13 residues. CDR3 nucleotide sequence: TGTGCCTGGAGTGTTGGGAGTAACGGGGAGCTGTTTTTT. Its translation is CAWSVGSNGELFF.

V is TRBV28 and J is TRBJ1-5; 7 nucleotides agree with TRBD1. The germline V gene has CDR1 MDHEN and CDR2 SYDVKM. The V and J ends lost 5 bases and 3 bases, in that order; junction bases with no gene match: 7. The CDR3 has 15 amino acids. CDR3 sequence reads: CASSSLDRVNQPQHF. CDR3 nucleotide sequence: TGTGCCAGCAGTAGCCTCGACAGGGTCAATCAGCCCCAGCATTTT. The full variable domain, in which reference TRBV28 and TRBJ1-5 provide the parts outside the CDR3, is DVKVTQSSRYLVKRTGEKVFLECVQDMDHENMFWYRQDPGLGLRLIYFSYDVKMKEKGDIPEGYSVSREKKERFSLILESASTNQTSMYLCASSSLDRVNQPQHFGDGTRLSIL.

This clone has only one observation. This chain uses TRBV5-8 with TRBJ2-4; no firm D call. V lost 6 bases and J 1 base, leaving 8 bases between the germline ends. Germline CDR1 and CDR2: SGHTS and YDEGEE. CDR3 length: 13 amino acids. CDR3 nucleotides: TGTGCCAGCAACCGGTTCGCCAAAAACATTCAGTACTTC. Protein sequence: CASNRFAKNIQYF.

This chain links TRBV30 with TRBJ2-2; 7 nucleotides line up with TRBD1. The CDR3 is 12 residues long. V lost 8 bases to trimming and J lost 3 bases; unmatched junction nucleotides: 3. Germline V gene lookup returns CDR1 GTSNPN and CDR2 SVGIG (reference sequence). CDR3 DNA: TGTGCCAAACAGGGGTACACCGGGGAGCTGTTTTTT. This sequence encodes CAKQGYTGELFF. The variable domain in full, completed from reference TRBV30 and TRBJ2-2, reads SQTIHQWPATLVQPVGSPLSLECTVEGTSNPNLYWYRQAAGRGLQLLFYSVGIGQISSEVPQNLSASRPQDRQFILSSKKLLLSDSGFYLCAKQGYTGELFFGEGSRLTVL.

The V and J genes are TRBV6-5 and TRBJ2-7, with a tentative D call TRBD1 (7 bases). This CDR3 region has 14 residues. V was shortened by 7 bases and J by 4 bases, with 17 bases between the two germline ends. Germline-derived CDR1 and CDR2 are MNHEY and SVGAGI. The CDR3 protein is CASTYGQGGYEQYF. The CDR3 DNA sequence: TGTGCCAGCACCTACGGGCAGGGGGGATACGAGCAGTACTTC.

This rearrangement joins TRBV6-1 to TRBJ1-5, with a tentative D call TRBD1 (5 bases). The CDR3 is 17 amino acids. The germline CDR1 and CDR2 sequences are MNHNS and SASEGT. V was cut by 2 bases and J by 7 bases, with 21 bases left in between. This CDR3 reads CASSEWEIPGSTQPQHF. The CDR3 DNA reads TGTGCCAGCAGTGAATGGGAAATTCCAGGGTCGACACAGCCCCAGCATTTT.

The chain employs TRBV3-1 (or the pseudogene TRBV3-2) and TRBJ1-1, with a tentative D call TRBD1 (6 bases). V lost 1 base and J 8 bases, leaving 8 bases between the germline ends. The CDR3 spans 12 residues. Germline V gene lookup returns CDR1 LGHDT and CDR2 YNNKEL (reference sequence). The CDR3: CASSQADREAFF. CDR3 bases: TGTGCCAGCAGCCAAGCGGACAGAGAAGCTTTCTTT.

The chain joins TRBV5-8 to TRBJ1-5, with TRBD1 matching 12 bases. Looked up from germline, CDR1 is SGHTS and CDR2 is YDEGEE. V lost 7 bases, J lost 2 bases, and 4 bases stayed unmatched. CDR3 length: 15 residues. As DNA, the CDR3 is TGTGCCAGCGGAGGGACAGGGGGCGGCAATCAGCCCCAGCATTTT. This gives the protein CASGGTGGGNQPQHF. The full variable domain, in which reference TRBV5-8 and TRBJ1-5 provide the parts outside the CDR3, is EAGVTQSPTHLIKTRGQQATLRCSPISGHTSVYWYQQALGLGLQFLLWYDEGEERNRGNFPPRFSGRQFPNYSSELNVNALELEDSALYLCASGGTGGGNQPQHFGDGTRLSIL.